The sequence of this T cell receptor (beta chain) was determined in a study of T cell responses to AZD1222 COVID-19 vaccine. Study-level information: The analysis combined second doses at about 4 or about 12 weeks. Findings and caveats of the study: A reported finding is that nearly half of spike-specific TCRs target unmutated variant regions. The study identified only five or six AZD1222 recipients as seropositive at baseline. Most donors were white British, females outnumbered males, and clonal diversity was possibly underestimated.

About this clone itself: Its specificity is not known.

Generated by immunoSEQ multiplex PCR, the TCRdb table keeps only in-frame clones and is missing some. The sample comprises approximately 92,000 clones, 86% of which are singletons, and about a tenth rests with the top ten. CDR1 and CDR2 (germline): MDHEN, SYDVKM. V trimming: 5 bases; J trimming: 0 bases; junction bases outside the gene matches: 8. CDR3 length equals 16 residues. The sample here was peripheral blood, taken on day 0 of AZD1222 vaccination. This receptor was obtained from an adult in good health. The chain combines TRBV28 with TRBJ2-5, with 8 bases that match TRBD2. CDR3 DNA sequence: TGTGCCAGCAGTCCCGGACTAGCATCGTACCAAGAGACCCAGTACTTC. It is translated as CASSPGLASYQETQYF.